Sequencing of this TCR beta chain was carried out in a study of T cell changes during pregnancy in multiple sclerosis. Assay: immunoSEQ multiplex PCR; the TCRdb copy retains only in-frame clones and omits some. Seen here are tens of thousands of clones, around 90% observed once, and the top ten hold 0.85% to 0.95%. This clonotype originated in a female donor with multiple sclerosis, enrolled in a pregnancy study. The sequences come from peripheral blood, collected before pregnancy.

CDR3 region: CASSTLAGATYEQYF. Here the CDR3 DNA reads TGTGCCAGCAGTACCCTAGCGGGAGCAACCTACGAGCAGTACTTC. The chain uses TRBV28 and TRBJ2-7, with 10 bases identical to TRBD2. The CDR3 loop spans 15 amino acids. V lost 5 bases and J lost 2; bases outside the gene matches: 6. Germline lookup yields CDR1 MDHEN and CDR2 SYDVKM.